This T cell receptor (beta chain) emerged from a study of blood T cell repertoires in COVID-19. The overall study: Some COVID-19 samples were acute and others convalescent; all came from the United States, Italy and Spain. The cDNA or gDNA used as material had been derived from T cells, B-cell-depleted T cells, or PBMCs.

Source study methods: Estimates of nucleated cell counts were drawn from the amplification of reference gene primers. TCRdb keeps only in-frame clones here, not all; method: immunoSEQ multiplex PCR. V, J and clone size are those of that table, while D and trimming were read from the DNA. The top ten hold 4% to 5.5% of the sample, which has about 98,000 clones, approximately 90% seen once. This CDR3 comprises 15 residues. V shed 5 bases and J 5 bases; nucleotides not matched to a gene: 8. Looked up from germline, CDR1 is SGHNT and CDR2 is YYREEE (reference sequence). The chain employs TRBV5-4 and TRBJ1-1, with 11 nucleotides matching TRBD1. The sequence came from a man aged 70 or older with acute or convalescent COVID-19. The source material was peripheral blood. CDR3 DNA: TGTGCCAGCAGTCGCGGACAGGGGGCGAGAACTGAAGCTTTCTTT. This encodes CASSRGQGARTEAFF. The whole variable domain, filled in from reference TRBV5-4 and TRBJ1-1, reads ETGVTQSPTHLIKTRGQQVTLRCSSQSGHNTVSWYQQALGQGPQFIFQYYREEENGRGNFPPRFSGLQFPNYSSELNVNALELDDSALYLCASSRGQGARTEAFFGQGTRLTVV.